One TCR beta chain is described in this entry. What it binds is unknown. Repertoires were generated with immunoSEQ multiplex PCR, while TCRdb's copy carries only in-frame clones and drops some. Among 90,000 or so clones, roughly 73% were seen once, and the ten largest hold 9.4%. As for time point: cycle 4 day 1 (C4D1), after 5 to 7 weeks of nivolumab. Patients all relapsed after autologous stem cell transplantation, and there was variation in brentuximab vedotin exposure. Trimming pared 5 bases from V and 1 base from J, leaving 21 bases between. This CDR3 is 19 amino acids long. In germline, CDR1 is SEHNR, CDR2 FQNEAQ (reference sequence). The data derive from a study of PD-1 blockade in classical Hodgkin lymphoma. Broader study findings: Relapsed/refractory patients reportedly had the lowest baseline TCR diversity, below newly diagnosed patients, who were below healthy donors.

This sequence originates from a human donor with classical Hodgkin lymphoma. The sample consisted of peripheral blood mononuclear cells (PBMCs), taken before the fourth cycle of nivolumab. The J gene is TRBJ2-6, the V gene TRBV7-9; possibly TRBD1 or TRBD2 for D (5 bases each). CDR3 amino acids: CASSRGNRFTRSGANVLTF. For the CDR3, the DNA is TGTGCCAGCAGCCGAGGGAACAGGTTTACGCGGTCTGGGGCCAACGTCCTGACTTTC.